This TCR beta chain was identified during a study of blood T cell repertoires in COVID-19. This CDR3 is 14 amino acids long. The ends lost 0 bases at V and 10 bases at J; junction bases unmatched: 2. From germline, CDR1 is MGHRA and CDR2 YSYEKL. Repertoires were generated with immunoSEQ multiplex PCR, while TCRdb's copy carries only in-frame clones and drops some. Among some 160,000 clones listed, 88% were seen once. The sequenced sample was peripheral blood. The chain recombines TRBV4-1 with TRBJ1-4, with 10 bases lining up with TRBD1. The clonotype comes from a man in his fifties who had recovered from COVID-19. This CDR3 is CASSQEDRGGKLFF. In DNA form, the CDR3 reads TGCGCCAGCAGCCAAGAGGACAGGGGGGGAAAACTGTTTTTT.